One sample yielded the 21 T cell receptor beta chains listed below, sequenced in a study of circulating CD8 cells and anti-PD-1 response in melanoma. Four subsets defined by PD-1 and/or TIGIT were sorted from live CD3+CD8+TCRalphabeta+ cells. The QIAseq Immune Repertoire TCR panel built the libraries from roughly 15 ng of total RNA. TCRdb reprocessed the reads via MiXCR and lists one record per CDR3 protein. The sample holds approximately 440 distinct CDR3 sequences, 9.5% to 12% seen once. Specimen: CD8+ T cells from PBMCs, collected at baseline or after one month of anti-PD-1 therapy (not recorded which). These receptors were taken from a human donor with melanoma.

This clonotype showed up just a few times. This rearrangement joins TRBV19 to TRBJ1-1; D is undetermined. The CDR3 extends over 13 amino acids. The V gene lost 3 bases and the J gene lost 1 base, with 6 bases spanning the gap. Germline CDR1 LNHDA, CDR2 SQIVND (reference sequence). CDR3 coding DNA: TGTGCCAGTAGTATCGGCCCGAACACTGAAGCTTTCTTT. Protein: CASSIGPNTEAFF.

The table lists this clonotype with a few counts. A read error may explain this, as a much larger clone is one base away. The rearrangement links TRBV7-2 to TRBJ2-1; TRBD1 aligns across 7 bases. V lost 4 bases to trimming and J lost 4 bases; unmatched junction nucleotides: 7. The CDR3 spans 15 residues. Germline V gene data show CDR1 as SGHTA and CDR2 as FQGNSA. In nucleotides, the CDR3 is TGTGCCAGCAGCTCCCAGGACAGGAGGTACAATGAGCAGTTCTTC. Translated: CASSSQDRRYNEQFF.

This clonotype is medium-sized within its sample. J is TRBJ2-7 and V is TRBV3-1; tentatively, D is TRBD1 (6 bases). The CDR3 has 13 amino acids. V lost 3 bases and J 3 bases, leaving 9 bases between the germline ends. Germline CDR1 and CDR2: LGHDT and YNNKEL (reference sequence). Here the CDR3 reads CASSQETGYEQYF. CDR3 DNA sequence: TGTGCCAGCAGCCAGGAGACAGGCTACGAGCAGTACTTC.

By share, this clonotype ranks as large. The gene calls are TRBV9 and TRBJ2-5; D is unresolved. CDR1 is SGDLS and CDR2 is YYNGEE in the germline V gene. The ends were cut back, 4 bases at V and 0 bases at J, with 10 bases in the middle. The CDR3 is made up of 14 amino acids. The CDR3 reads CASSPPDYQETQYF. The CDR3 nucleotides are TGTGCCAGCAGCCCACCCGACTACCAAGAGACCCAGTACTTC.

This clonotype is labeled large. This chain links TRBV20-1 with TRBJ2-5; tentative D call: TRBD1 (5 bases). CDR3 length: 12 amino acids. V lost 6 bases, J lost 3 bases, and 11 bases lay in between. The germline V gene encodes CDR1 DFQATT and CDR2 SNEGSKA (reference sequence). DNA for the CDR3: TGCAGTGCCCAGGGTGCGGAAGAGACCCAGTACTTC. Translating gives CSAQGAEETQYF.

Within the sample, this clonotype is large (0.1 to 1%). The DNA of the CDR3 is TGTGCCAGCAGTTCACGGAACGGACTAGCGGGAAACGAGCAGTACTTC. Translating gives CASSSRNGLAGNEQYF. The chain has TRBV27 and TRBJ2-7, with 12 bases lining up with TRBD2. This CDR3 region has 16 residues. Germline loops: CDR1 MNHEY, CDR2 SMNVEV (reference sequence). V lost 4 bases to trimming and J lost 5 bases; unmatched junction nucleotides: 9.

This clonotype is deemed large (0.1 to 1%). V gene TRBV27 combines with J gene TRBJ2-7; D ambiguous. V gave up 7 bases and J gave up 6 bases, with 10 bases separating them. The CDR3 loop spans 11 amino acids. Germline lookup yields CDR1 MNHEY and CDR2 SMNVEV (reference sequence). Here the CDR3 reads CASISQSEQYF. The CDR3 DNA sequence: TGTGCCAGCATCTCTCAAAGCGAGCAGTACTTC.

The CDR3 here is CATRSGYEQYF. Written as DNA, the CDR3 is TGTGCCACCAGGTCAGGTTACGAGCAGTACTTC. This sequence joins TRBV27 and TRBJ2-7; D is unclear. Deletions cut 10 bases from V and 4 bases from J, with 11 bases between. The CDR3 has 11 amino acids. Per germline, CDR1 MNHEY and CDR2 SMNVEV (reference sequence).

This clonotype has a handful of counts. A much bigger clone sits one base away, suggesting this may be a read error. This chain uses TRBV28 with TRBJ2-5, with 9 bases that match TRBD1. The CDR3 sequence is 19 residues long. Trimming removed 8 bases from V and 2 bases from J; junction bases left unmatched: 21. Germline V gene data show CDR1 as MDHEN and CDR2 as SYDVKM. CDR3 residues: CASGNPAGQGWVTQETQYF. CDR3 nucleotides: TGTGCCAGCGGTAACCCCGCGGGACAGGGATGGGTAACGCAAGAGACCCAGTACTTC.

This clonotype was seen only a few times. V is TRBV20-1 and J is TRBJ2-7, with D unresolved. Germline V CDR1 and CDR2: DFQATT, SNEGSKA (reference sequence). This CDR3 is built from 12 residues. Trimming shortened V by 4 bases and J by 6 bases, and 13 bases separated the two germline ends. CDR3 residues: CSATARPSEQYF. The CDR3 DNA sequence: TGCAGTGCTACGGCCCGACCCAGCGAGCAGTACTTC.

The CDR3 spells CASSQEITGQAYEQYF. CDR3 DNA: TGTGCCAGCAGCCAAGAAATAACAGGGCAAGCCTACGAGCAGTACTTC. This chain connects TRBV14 to TRBJ2-7, with TRBD1 as a possible D gene (6 bases). CDR1 and CDR2 (germline): SGHDN, FVKESK. CDR3 length equals 16 residues. Trimming pared 0 bases from V and 2 bases from J, leaving 14 bases between.

This clonotype is deemed large. This chain uses TRBV14 with TRBJ2-2; TRBD2 might be the D (6 bases). The CDR3 extends over 16 amino acids. CDR1 and CDR2 (germline): SGHDN, FVKESK. The V end was cut by 0 bases, the J end by 5 bases, with 13 bases between. Here the CDR3 DNA reads TGTGCCAGCAGCCAAGAGTGGAGGGGCGCTACCGGGGAGCTGTTTTTT. As protein: CASSQEWRGATGELFF.

The CDR3 sequence: CSATDYYEQYF. The CDR3 DNA follows: TGCAGTGCCACAGACTACTACGAGCAGTACTTC. The rearrangement uses TRBV20-1 and TRBJ2-7, with D possibly TRBD2 on 5 matching bases. Germline CDR1 and CDR2: DFQATT and SNEGSKA (reference sequence). The CDR3 is made up of 11 amino acids. Trimming removed 6 bases from V and 3 bases from J, with 9 bases in between.

By sample share, this clonotype is medium-sized. The chain uses TRBV24-1 and TRBJ2-1; D is possibly TRBD2 (6 bases). The germline V and J ends were trimmed by 2 bases and 6 bases, with 13 bases remaining between them. Germline assignment: CDR1 KGHDR and CDR2 SFDVKD. The CDR3 has 15 residues. The CDR3 bases are TGTGCCACCAGTGATTACGCAGGGACTTCCAATGAGCAGTTCTTC. Translation gives CATSDYAGTSNEQFF.

This chain links TRBV6-1 with TRBJ2-1, with 10 bases fitting TRBD2. The J segment lost 3 bases and the V segment lost 3 bases, leaving 2 bases of the junction unmatched. CDR1 MNHNS and CDR2 SASEGT come from the germline V gene. CDR3 length: 15 amino acids. In nucleotides, the CDR3 is TGTGCCAGCAGTGATGGACTAGCGGTCTACAATGAGCAGTTCTTC. Protein: CASSDGLAVYNEQFF.

Sample share makes this clonotype medium-sized (0.01 to 0.1%). The J gene is TRBJ2-1, the V gene TRBV7-2; the D gene is possibly TRBD2 (6 bases). The CDR3 runs to 17 residues. CDR1 is SGHTA and CDR2 is FQGNSA in the germline V gene. Trimming shortened V by 1 base and J by 2 bases, and 15 bases separated the two germline ends. The CDR3 region has the DNA TGTGCCAGCAGCTTAGAGGGTCCCGGGGAGGCCTACAATGAGCAGTTCTTC. As protein: CASSLEGPGEAYNEQFF. Using reference TRBV7-2 and TRBJ2-1 for the parts outside the CDR3, the full variable domain is GAGVSQSPSNKVTEKGKDVELRCDPISGHTALYWYRQSLGQGLEFLIYFQGNSAPDKSGLPSDRFSAERTGGSVSTLTIQRTQQEDSAVYLCASSLEGPGEAYNEQFFGPGTRLTVL.

This clonotype is large within its sample. The rearrangement links TRBV19 to TRBJ2-1; tentatively, D is TRBD2 (5 bases). Germline CDR1 and CDR2: LNHDA and SQIVND (reference sequence). Trimming removed 3 bases from V and 3 bases from J, with 9 bases in between. The CDR3 consists of 14 residues. CDR3 loop: CASSIRSDYNEQFF. CDR3 sequence (DNA): TGTGCCAGTAGTATCCGTAGCGACTACAATGAGCAGTTCTTC.

This clonotype is categorized as medium-sized (0.01 to 0.1%). The rearrangement links TRBV4-3 to TRBJ2-2, with D unclear. The CDR3 loop spans 16 amino acids. Trimming stripped 3 bases from V and 0 bases from J, with 11 bases between. From germline, CDR1 is LGHNA and CDR2 YSLEER. The CDR3 nucleotides read TGCGCCAGCAGCCAGGTTGATGGCGCGAACACCGGGGAGCTGTTTTTT. Amino acids: CASSQVDGANTGELFF.

By share, this clonotype counts as large. Germline is not matched at one junction end, which may reflect a read error. CDR3 residues: CASTAADSPYNEQFF. DNA of the CDR3: TGTGCCAGCACCGCCGCGGACAGCCCCTACAATGAGCAGTTCTTT. V is TRBV5-4 and J is TRBJ2-1; D possibly corresponds to TRBD1 (6 bases). The CDR3 runs 15 residues. From germline, CDR1 is SGHNT and CDR2 YYREEE (reference sequence).

This clonotype is large by share. The J gene is TRBJ2-7, the V gene TRBV28; no reliable D call. V lost 2 bases to trimming and J lost 0 bases, with 8 bases between them. This CDR3 is 14 amino acids long. Germline lookup yields CDR1 MDHEN and CDR2 SYDVKM. The CDR3: CASSLETLSYEQYF. In DNA form, the CDR3 reads TGTGCCAGCAGTTTAGAGACACTCTCCTACGAGCAGTACTTC.

Within the sample, this clonotype is medium-sized. The chain joins TRBV7-2 to TRBJ2-7; 7 positions match TRBD2. Germline assignment: CDR1 SGHTA and CDR2 FQGNSA. The CDR3 consists of 15 residues. V was pared by 0 bases and J by 4 bases, with 6 bases of the junction left unmatched. CDR3 sequence: CASSLALDGRYEQYF. Written as DNA, the CDR3 is TGTGCCAGCAGCTTAGCGCTTGACGGGAGGTACGAGCAGTACTTC.